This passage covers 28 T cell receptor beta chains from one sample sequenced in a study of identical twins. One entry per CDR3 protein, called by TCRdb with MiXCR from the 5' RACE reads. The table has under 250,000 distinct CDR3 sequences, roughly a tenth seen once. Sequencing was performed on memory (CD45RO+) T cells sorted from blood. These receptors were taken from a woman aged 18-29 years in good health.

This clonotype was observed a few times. The chain's CDR3 is CASSPGLGVPSYEQYF. In nucleotides, the CDR3 is TGTGCCAGCAGCCCAGGACTGGGAGTACCATCCTACGAGCAGTACTTC. This chain connects TRBV13 to TRBJ2-7, with D maybe TRBD2 (5 bases). V was pared by 5 bases and J by 1 base, with 18 bases between. CDR1 PRHDT and CDR2 FYEKMQ come from the germline V gene (reference sequence). This CDR3 comprises 16 residues.

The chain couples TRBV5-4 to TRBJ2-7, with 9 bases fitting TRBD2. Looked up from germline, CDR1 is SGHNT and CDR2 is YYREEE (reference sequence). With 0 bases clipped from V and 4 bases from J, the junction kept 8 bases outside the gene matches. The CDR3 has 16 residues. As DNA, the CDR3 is TGTGCCAGCAGCTTGGAGTTGGGCCTAGCGGGATACGAGCAGTACTTC. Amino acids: CASSLELGLAGYEQYF.

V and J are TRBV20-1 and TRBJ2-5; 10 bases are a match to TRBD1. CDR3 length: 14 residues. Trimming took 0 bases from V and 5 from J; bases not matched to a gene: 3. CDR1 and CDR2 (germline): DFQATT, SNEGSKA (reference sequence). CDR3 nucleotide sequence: TGCAGTGCTAGAGAGACAGGGGGCAGGGAGACCCAGTACTTC. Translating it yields CSARETGGRETQYF.

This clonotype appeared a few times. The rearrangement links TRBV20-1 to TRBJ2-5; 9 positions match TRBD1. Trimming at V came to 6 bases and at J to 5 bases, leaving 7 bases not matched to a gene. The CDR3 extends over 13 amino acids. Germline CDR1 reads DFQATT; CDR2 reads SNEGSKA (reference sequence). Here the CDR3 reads CSAVGDRAETQYF. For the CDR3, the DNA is TGCAGTGCAGTGGGGGACAGGGCTGAGACCCAGTACTTC.

As DNA, the CDR3 is TGCAGTGCAAGTCGGGGACTAGCGGAAGAGGGGACCCAGTACTTC. Residues: CSASRGLAEEGTQYF. The V gene is TRBV20-1, the J gene TRBJ2-5, with 11 bases matching TRBD2. Germline CDR1 is DFQATT and CDR2 is SNEGSKA (reference sequence). V lost 6 bases, J lost 7 bases, and 13 bases stayed unmatched. The CDR3 spans 15 residues.

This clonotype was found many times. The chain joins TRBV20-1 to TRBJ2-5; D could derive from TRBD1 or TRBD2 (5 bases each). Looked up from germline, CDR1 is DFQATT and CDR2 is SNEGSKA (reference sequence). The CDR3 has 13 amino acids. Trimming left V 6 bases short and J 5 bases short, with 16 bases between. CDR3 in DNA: TGCAGTGCCAAGGACCCCTGGGGGGAGACCCAGTACTTC. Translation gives CSAKDPWGETQYF.

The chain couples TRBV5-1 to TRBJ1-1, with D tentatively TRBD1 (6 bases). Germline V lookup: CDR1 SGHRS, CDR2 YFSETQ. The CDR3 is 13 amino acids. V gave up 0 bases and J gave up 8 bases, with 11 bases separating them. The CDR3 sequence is CASSLGQGQEAFF. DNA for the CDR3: TGCGCCAGCAGCTTGGGGCAGGGGCAAGAAGCTTTCTTT.

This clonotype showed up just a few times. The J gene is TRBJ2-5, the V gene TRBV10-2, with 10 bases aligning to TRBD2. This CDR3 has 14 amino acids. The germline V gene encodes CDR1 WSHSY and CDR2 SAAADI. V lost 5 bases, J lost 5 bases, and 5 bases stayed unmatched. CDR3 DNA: TGCGCCAGCAGTCGTCTAGCGGGGGTGGAGACCCAGTACTTC. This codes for CASSRLAGVETQYF.

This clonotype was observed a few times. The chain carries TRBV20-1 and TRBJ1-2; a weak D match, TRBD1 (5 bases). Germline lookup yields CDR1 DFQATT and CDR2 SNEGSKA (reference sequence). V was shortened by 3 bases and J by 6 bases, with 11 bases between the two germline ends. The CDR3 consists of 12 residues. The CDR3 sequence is CSASPWGDGYTF. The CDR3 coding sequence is TGCAGTGCTAGCCCTTGGGGGGATGGCTACACCTTC.

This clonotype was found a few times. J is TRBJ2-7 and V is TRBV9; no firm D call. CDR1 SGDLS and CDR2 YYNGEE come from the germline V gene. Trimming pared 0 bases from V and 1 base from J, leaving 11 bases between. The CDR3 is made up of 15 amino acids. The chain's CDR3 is CASSVGSSSSYEQYF. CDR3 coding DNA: TGTGCCAGCAGCGTAGGGTCTAGTTCGTCCTACGAGCAGTACTTC.

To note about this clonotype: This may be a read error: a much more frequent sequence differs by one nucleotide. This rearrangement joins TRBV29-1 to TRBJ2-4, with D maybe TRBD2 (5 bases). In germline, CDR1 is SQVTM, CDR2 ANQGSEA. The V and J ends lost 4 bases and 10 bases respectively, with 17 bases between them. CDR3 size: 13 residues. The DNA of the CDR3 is TGCAGCGTTGGAACGGAGGTCCCTGTAATTCAGTACTTC. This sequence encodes CSVGTEVPVIQYF.

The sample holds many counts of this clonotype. As DNA, the CDR3 is TGCGCCAGCAGCTTGGTCAGGGCCGATGAGCAGTTCTTC. Encoded protein: CASSLVRADEQFF. The gene calls are TRBV5-1 and TRBJ2-1; maybe TRBD1 (5 bases). Looked up from germline, CDR1 is SGHRS and CDR2 is YFSETQ. This CDR3 is 13 amino acids long. The V and J ends lost 0 bases and 8 bases respectively, with 9 bases between them.

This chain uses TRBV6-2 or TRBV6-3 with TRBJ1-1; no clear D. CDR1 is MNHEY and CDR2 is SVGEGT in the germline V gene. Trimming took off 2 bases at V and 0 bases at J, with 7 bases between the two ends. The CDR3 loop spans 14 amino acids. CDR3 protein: CASSYDTVNTEAFF. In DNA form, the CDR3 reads TGTGCCAGCAGTTACGACACGGTGAACACTGAAGCTTTCTTT.

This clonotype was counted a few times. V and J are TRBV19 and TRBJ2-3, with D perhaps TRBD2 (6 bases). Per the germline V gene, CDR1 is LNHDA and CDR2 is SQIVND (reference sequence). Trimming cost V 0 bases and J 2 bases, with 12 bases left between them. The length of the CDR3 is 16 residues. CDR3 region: CASSIDPGLNTDTQYF. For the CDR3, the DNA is TGTGCCAGTAGTATAGATCCCGGACTAAACACAGATACGCAGTATTTT.

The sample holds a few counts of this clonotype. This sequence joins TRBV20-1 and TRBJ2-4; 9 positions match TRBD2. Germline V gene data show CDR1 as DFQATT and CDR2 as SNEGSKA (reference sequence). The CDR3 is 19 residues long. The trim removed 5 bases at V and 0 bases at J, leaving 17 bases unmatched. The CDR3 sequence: CSAPRREREATLAKNIQYF. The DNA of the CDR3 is TGCAGTGCTCCCCGACGAGAGCGGGAGGCCACTCTAGCCAAAAACATTCAGTACTTC.

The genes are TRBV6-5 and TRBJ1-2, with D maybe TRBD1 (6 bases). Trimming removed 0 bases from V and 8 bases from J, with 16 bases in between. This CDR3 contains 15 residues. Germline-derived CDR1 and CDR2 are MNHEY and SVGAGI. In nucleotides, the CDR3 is TGTGCCAGCAGTTACTCGAATCGGGGGGCAGGAGGCTACACCTTC. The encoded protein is CASSYSNRGAGGYTF.

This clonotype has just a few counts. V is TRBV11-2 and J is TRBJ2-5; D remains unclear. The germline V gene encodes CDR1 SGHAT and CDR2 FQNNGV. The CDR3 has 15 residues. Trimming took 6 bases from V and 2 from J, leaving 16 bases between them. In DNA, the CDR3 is TGTGCCAGCAGTCTCACTCTCGCGGCTCAAGAGACCCAGTACTTC. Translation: CASSLTLAAQETQYF.

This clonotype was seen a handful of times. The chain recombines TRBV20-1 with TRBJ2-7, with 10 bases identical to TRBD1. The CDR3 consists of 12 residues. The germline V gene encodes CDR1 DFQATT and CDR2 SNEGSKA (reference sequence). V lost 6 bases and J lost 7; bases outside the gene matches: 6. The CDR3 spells CSASDRGWEQYF. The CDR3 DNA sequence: TGCAGTGCCTCGGACAGGGGGTGGGAGCAGTACTTC.

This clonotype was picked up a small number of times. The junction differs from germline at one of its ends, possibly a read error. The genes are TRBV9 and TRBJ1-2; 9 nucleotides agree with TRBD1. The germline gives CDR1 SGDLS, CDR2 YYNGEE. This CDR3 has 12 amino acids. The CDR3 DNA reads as TGTGCCAGCAGCCCCCCAAGGGACAGGGCCTCCTTC. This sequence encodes CASSPPRDRASF.

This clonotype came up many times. The CDR3 protein is CAISGGGSGAYNEQFF. CDR3 DNA: TGTGCCATCAGTGGGGGGGGCAGCGGAGCCTACAATGAGCAGTTCTTC. The gene calls are TRBV10-3 and TRBJ2-1; weak D call: TRBD2 (7 bases). The CDR3 extends over 16 amino acids. Trimming pared 4 bases from V and 2 bases from J, leaving 15 bases between. Germline V gene data show CDR1 as ENHRY and CDR2 as SYGVKD.

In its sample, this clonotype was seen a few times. CDR3 amino acids: CASSERLTDTGELFF. CDR3 bases: TGTGCCAGCTCCGAACGCCTCACGGACACCGGGGAGCTGTTTTTT. V and J are TRBV18 and TRBJ2-2; no clear D gene. The CDR3 totals 15 residues. Germline V gives CDR1 KGHSH, CDR2 LQKENI. Trimming removed 6 bases from V and 3 bases from J, with 14 bases in between.

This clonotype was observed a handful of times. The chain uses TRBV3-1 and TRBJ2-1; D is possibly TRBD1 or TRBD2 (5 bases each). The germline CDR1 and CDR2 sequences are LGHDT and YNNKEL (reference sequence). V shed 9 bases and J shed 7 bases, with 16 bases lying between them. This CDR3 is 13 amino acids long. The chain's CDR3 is CASTVGAENEQFF. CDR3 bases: TGTGCCAGTACCGTCGGGGCGGAGAATGAGCAGTTCTTC.

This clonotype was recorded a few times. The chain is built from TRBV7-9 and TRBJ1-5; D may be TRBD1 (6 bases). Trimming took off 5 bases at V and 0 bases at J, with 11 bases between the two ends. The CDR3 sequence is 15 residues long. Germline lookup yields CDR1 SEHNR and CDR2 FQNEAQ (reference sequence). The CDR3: CASSQRGDSNQPQHF. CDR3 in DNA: TGTGCCAGCAGCCAAAGGGGGGATAGCAATCAGCCCCAGCATTTT.

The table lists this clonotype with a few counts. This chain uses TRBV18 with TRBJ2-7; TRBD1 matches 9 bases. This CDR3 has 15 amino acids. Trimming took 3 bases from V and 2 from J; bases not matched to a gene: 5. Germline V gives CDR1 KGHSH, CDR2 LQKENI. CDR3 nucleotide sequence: TGTGCCAGCTCACCGGACAGGGGCGGAACCTACGAGCAGTACTTC. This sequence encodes CASSPDRGGTYEQYF.

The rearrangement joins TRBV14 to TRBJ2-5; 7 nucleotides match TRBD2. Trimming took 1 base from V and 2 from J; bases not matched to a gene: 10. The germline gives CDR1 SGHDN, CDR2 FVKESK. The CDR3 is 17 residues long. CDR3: CASSQGRGAAGQETQYF. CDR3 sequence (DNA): TGTGCCAGCAGCCAAGGGAGAGGTGCAGCGGGACAAGAGACCCAGTACTTC. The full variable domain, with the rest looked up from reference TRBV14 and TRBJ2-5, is EAGVTQFPSHSVIEKGQTVTLRCDPISGHDNLYWYRRVMGKEIKFLLHFVKESKQDESGMPNNRFLAERTGGTYSTLKVQPAELEDSGVYFCASSQGRGAAGQETQYFGPGTRLLVL.

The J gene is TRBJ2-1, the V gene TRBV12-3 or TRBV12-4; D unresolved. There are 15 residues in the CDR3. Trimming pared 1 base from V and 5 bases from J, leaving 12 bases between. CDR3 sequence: CASSLVPDVHNEQFF. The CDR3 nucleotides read TGTGCCAGCAGTTTAGTACCCGACGTGCACAATGAGCAGTTCTTC.

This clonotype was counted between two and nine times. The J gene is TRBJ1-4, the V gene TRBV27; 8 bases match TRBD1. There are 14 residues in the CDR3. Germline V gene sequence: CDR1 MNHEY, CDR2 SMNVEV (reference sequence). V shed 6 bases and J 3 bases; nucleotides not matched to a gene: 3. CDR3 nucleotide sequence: TGTGCCAGCAGGAAACAGGGGGCTAATGAAAAACTGTTTTTT. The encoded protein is CASRKQGANEKLFF.

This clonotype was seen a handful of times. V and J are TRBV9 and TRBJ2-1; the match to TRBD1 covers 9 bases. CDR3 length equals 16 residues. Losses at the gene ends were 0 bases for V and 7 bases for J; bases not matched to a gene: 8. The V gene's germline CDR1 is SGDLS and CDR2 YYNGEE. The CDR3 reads CASSVEIGQGRNEQFF. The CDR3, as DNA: TGTGCCAGCAGCGTAGAGATAGGACAGGGGCGAAATGAGCAGTTCTTC.